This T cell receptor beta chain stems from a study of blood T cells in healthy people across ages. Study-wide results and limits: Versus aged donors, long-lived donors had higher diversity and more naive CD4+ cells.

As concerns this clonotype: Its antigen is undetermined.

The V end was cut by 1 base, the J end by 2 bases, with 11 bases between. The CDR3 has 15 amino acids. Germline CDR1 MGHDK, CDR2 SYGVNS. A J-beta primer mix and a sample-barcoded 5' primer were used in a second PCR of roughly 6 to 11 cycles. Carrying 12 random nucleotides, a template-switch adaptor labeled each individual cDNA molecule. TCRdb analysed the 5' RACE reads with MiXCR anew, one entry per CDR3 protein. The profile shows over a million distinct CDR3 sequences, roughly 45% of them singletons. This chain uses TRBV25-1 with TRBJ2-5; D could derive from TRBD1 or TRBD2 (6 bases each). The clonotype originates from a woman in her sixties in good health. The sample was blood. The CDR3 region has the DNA TGTGCCAGCAGTGAATGGGGGGCAGGACAAGAGACCCAGTACTTC. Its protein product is CASSEWGAGQETQYF. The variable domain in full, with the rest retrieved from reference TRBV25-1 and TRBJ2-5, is EADIYQTPRYLVIGTGKKITLECSQTMGHDKMYWYQQDPGMELHLIHYSYGVNSTEKGDLSSESTVSRIRTEHFPLTLESARPSHTSQYLCASSEWGAGQETQYFGPGTRLLVL.